The 27 T cell receptor beta chains given below trace back to one sample, sequenced in a study of cytomegalovirus exposure and HLA in healthy donors. In the PCR, 60 Vbeta and 13 Jbeta primers were used. Profiling relied on immunoSEQ multiplex PCR, and the TCRdb table lists in-frame clones only, not all of them. The sample holds 70,000 to 90,000 clones, roughly 82% seen once. The sample comprised PBMCs. The source is a male donor in good health and CMV-seropositive.

This rearrangement joins TRBV11-2 to TRBJ2-7; D may be TRBD1 (5 bases). Germline-derived CDR1 and CDR2 are SGHAT and FQNNGV. Trimming stripped 0 bases from V and 1 base from J, with 10 bases between. The length of the CDR3 is 15 residues. The CDR3 sequence: CASSLEAGPSYEQYF. As DNA, the CDR3 is TGTGCCAGCAGCTTAGAGGCAGGGCCATCCTACGAGCAGTACTTC.

The rearrangement uses TRBV30 and TRBJ2-5; 10 bases match TRBD1. Germline CDR1 is GTSNPN and CDR2 is SVGIG (reference sequence). Trimming removed 0 bases from V and 5 bases from J; junction bases left unmatched: 3. This CDR3 region has 14 residues. In DNA form, the CDR3 reads TGTGCCTGGAGTGTCTGGGACAGGGGCGAGACCCAGTACTTC. It codes for CAWSVWDRGETQYF.

The CDR3 region is CASSALGLAEETQYF. In nucleotides, the CDR3 is TGTGCCAGCAGCGCACTGGGACTAGCGGAAGAGACCCAGTACTTC. V usage is TRBV7-3 and J usage is TRBJ2-5; TRBD2 agrees at 11 bases. V lost 5 bases to trimming and J lost 3 bases; unmatched junction nucleotides: 5. Germline V gene lookup returns CDR1 SGHTA and CDR2 FQGTGA. The CDR3 has 15 residues.

This sequence joins TRBV11-3 and TRBJ2-6, with D hard to call. Trimming left V 0 bases short and J 4 bases short, with 7 bases between. Germline CDR1 SGHNT, CDR2 YENEEA. This CDR3 region has 15 residues. CDR3 residues: CASSLDGSGANVLTF. CDR3 in DNA: TGTGCCAGCAGCTTAGACGGGTCCGGGGCCAACGTCCTGACTTTC.

The J gene is TRBJ1-2, the V gene TRBV11-1; D may be TRBD1 (5 bases). The CDR3 has 14 amino acids. V shed 3 bases and J shed 4 bases, with 12 bases lying between them. Germline V gene lookup returns CDR1 SGHAT and CDR2 FQDESV (reference sequence). CDR3 sequence reads: CASSFRDSPYGYTF. Here the CDR3 DNA reads TGTGCCAGCAGCTTCAGAGACAGCCCCTATGGCTACACCTTC.

V usage is TRBV6-1 and J usage is TRBJ2-2; 11 bases are a match to TRBD1. Trimming cost V 7 bases and J 5 bases; bases outside gene matches: 6. CDR3 length: 15 amino acids. Germline-derived CDR1 and CDR2 are MNHNS and SASEGT. CDR3 sequence (DNA): TGTGCCAGCACGACCGGGACAGGGGGAACCGGGGAGCTGTTTTTT. As protein: CASTTGTGGTGELFF.

V gene TRBV20-1 combines with J gene TRBJ1-1, with TRBD1 as a possible D gene (5 bases). The CDR3 is 10 residues long. Germline lookup yields CDR1 DFQATT and CDR2 SNEGSKA (reference sequence). V dropped 5 bases and J dropped 7 bases, with 8 bases sitting between them. The CDR3 is CSALQDEAFF. CDR3 bases: TGCAGTGCTCTACAGGATGAAGCTTTCTTT.

The chain uses TRBV5-1 and TRBJ2-1; 7 nucleotides match TRBD1. This CDR3 is built from 15 residues. CDR1 and CDR2 from the germline V gene are SGHRS and YFSETQ. The junction had 4 bases not matched to a gene; V was cut back by 1 base and J by 3 bases. The CDR3 nucleotides read TGCGCCAGCAGCTTGAACAGGGGCCTCTACAATGAGCAGTTCTTC. As protein: CASSLNRGLYNEQFF.

The chain links TRBV5-1 to TRBJ2-3; perhaps TRBD2 as D (6 bases). Trimming removed 2 bases from V and 2 bases from J, with 9 bases in between. This CDR3 is 14 amino acids long. Germline CDR1 reads SGHRS; CDR2 reads YFSETQ. The CDR3 here is CASSFGGNTDTQYF. The CDR3, as DNA: TGCGCCAGCAGCTTCGGCGGGAACACAGATACGCAGTATTTT.

The chain recombines TRBV30 with TRBJ1-6; 7 bases agree with TRBD1. In germline, CDR1 is GTSNPN, CDR2 SVGIG (reference sequence). The CDR3 is made up of 15 amino acids. Trimming removed 2 bases from V and 6 bases from J; junction bases left unmatched: 7. The CDR3 loop reads CAWSPSQGVNSPLHF. The DNA of the CDR3 is TGTGCCTGGAGTCCCTCGCAGGGGGTTAATTCACCCCTCCACTTT.

The rearrangement uses TRBV30 and TRBJ1-4, with no clear D. This CDR3 contains 12 residues. Germline V gene data show CDR1 as GTSNPN and CDR2 as SVGIG (reference sequence). V dropped 4 bases and J dropped 5 bases, with 8 bases sitting between them. CDR3 sequence reads: CAWNGGNEKLFF. In nucleotides, the CDR3 is TGTGCCTGGAATGGAGGGAATGAAAAACTGTTTTTT.

This clone was found a few times. The rearrangement links TRBV6-5 to TRBJ2-5; TRBD2 matches 9 bases. Trimming cost V 2 bases and J 3 bases; bases outside gene matches: 4. Germline-derived CDR1 and CDR2 are MNHEY and SVGAGI. The CDR3 has 15 amino acids. The CDR3 sequence is CASSYVAGDKETQYF. The CDR3 coding sequence is TGTGCCAGCAGTTACGTAGCGGGAGACAAAGAGACCCAGTACTTC.

V usage is TRBV6-4 and J usage is TRBJ2-3, with 10 bases matching TRBD2. V trimming: 3 bases; J trimming: 2 bases; junction bases outside the gene matches: 5. Germline-derived CDR1 and CDR2 are MRHNA and SNTAGT. This CDR3 spans 16 amino acids. The CDR3, as DNA: TGTGCCAGCAGTGAAGGAGCGGGGGGGATCACAGATACGCAGTATTTT. Translating it yields CASSEGAGGITDTQYF.

This chain joins TRBV5-1 and TRBJ2-5; TRBD2 aligns across 13 bases. Germline V gene data show CDR1 as SGHRS and CDR2 as YFSETQ. This CDR3 has 17 residues. V trimming: 4 bases; J trimming: 1 base; junction bases outside the gene matches: 7. The CDR3 bases are TGCGCCAGCAGCGGCTCCGGGACTAGCGGGGCCCAAGAGACCCAGTACTTC. This encodes CASSGSGTSGAQETQYF.

The CDR3 DNA is TGTGCCAGTAGTGGGGTGGAGGCTGGGGCCAACGTCCTGACTTTC. Protein product: CASSGVEAGANVLTF. The chain links TRBV19 to TRBJ2-6, with D tentatively TRBD2 (5 bases). Germline CDR1 is LNHDA and CDR2 is SQIVND (reference sequence). V was clipped by 5 bases and J by 2 bases, with 10 bases between them. The length of the CDR3 is 15 residues.

This clone was detected only a few times. The chain recombines TRBV30 with TRBJ2-3; TRBD2 matches 13 bases. V trimming: 2 bases; J trimming: 3 bases; junction bases outside the gene matches: 5. CDR3 size: 16 residues. Germline values: CDR1 GTSNPN, CDR2 SVGIG (reference sequence). CDR3 loop: CAWSSGTSGTTDTQYF. DNA of the CDR3: TGTGCCTGGAGTTCCGGGACTAGCGGGACTACAGATACGCAGTATTTT. The whole variable domain, remainder taken from reference TRBV30 and TRBJ2-3, is SQTIHQWPATLVQPVGSPLSLECTVEGTSNPNLYWYRQAAGRGLQLLFYSVGIGQISSEVPQNLSASRPQDRQFILSSKKLLLSDSGFYLCAWSSGTSGTTDTQYFGPGTRLTVL.

The rearrangement links TRBV18 to TRBJ2-7; D is possibly TRBD2 (6 bases). Trimming cost V 2 bases and J 3 bases, with 11 bases left between them. In germline, CDR1 is KGHSH, CDR2 LQKENI. CDR3 length equals 14 residues. The CDR3 sequence is CASSPGAGIYEQYF. DNA of the CDR3: TGTGCCAGCTCACCAGGGGCGGGAATCTACGAGCAGTACTTC.

The V and J genes are TRBV7-9 and TRBJ1-2; tentatively, D is TRBD1 (6 bases). Germline values: CDR1 SEHNR, CDR2 FQNEAQ (reference sequence). The CDR3 extends over 13 amino acids. Trimming removed 0 bases at V and 7 bases at J, with 9 bases between. As DNA, the CDR3 is TGTGCCAGCAGCTTAGCGTCAGGGGCTGGCTACACCTTC. Amino acid sequence: CASSLASGAGYTF.

V gene TRBV28 combines with J gene TRBJ1-5; D gene unclear. Germline CDR1 MDHEN, CDR2 SYDVKM. The CDR3 runs to 17 residues. Trimming cost V 1 base and J 0 bases, with 13 bases left between them. The CDR3: CASSLLFGAISNQPQHF. Written as DNA, the CDR3 is TGTGCCAGCAGTTTATTGTTTGGAGCCATTAGCAATCAGCCCCAGCATTTT.

The rearrangement links TRBV18 to TRBJ2-3; 13 nucleotides line up with TRBD2. The length of the CDR3 is 16 residues. The germline V gene encodes CDR1 KGHSH and CDR2 LQKENI. The V and J ends lost 0 bases and 3 bases, in that order; junction bases with no gene match: 0. The CDR3 DNA is TGTGCCAGCTCACCACCGGGACTAGCGGGAACAGATACGCAGTATTTT. This codes for CASSPPGLAGTDTQYF.

The chain joins TRBV7-3 to TRBJ2-1; 8 bases map to TRBD1. J lost 8 bases, V lost 4 bases, and 4 bases had no gene match. Germline-derived CDR1 and CDR2 are SGHTA and FQGTGA. The CDR3 extends over 13 amino acids. Here the CDR3 DNA reads TGTGCCAGCAGCTCGCAGGGGGCATATGAGCAGTTCTTC. Amino acids: CASSSQGAYEQFF.

This clone was observed a few times. The chain uses TRBV4-2 and TRBJ2-3; 9 bases map to TRBD2. The V gene's germline CDR1 is LGHNA and CDR2 YNFKEQ. J gave up 2 bases and V 4 bases, and 4 bases lay outside the gene matches. The CDR3 consists of 15 residues. The DNA of the CDR3 is TGTGCCAGCAGCCCTCTAGCGGGGACCACAGATACGCAGTATTTT. This codes for CASSPLAGTTDTQYF.

The rearrangement uses TRBV30 and TRBJ1-3; maybe TRBD1 (5 bases). The CDR3 has 13 amino acids. From germline, CDR1 is GTSNPN and CDR2 SVGIG (reference sequence). The germline V and J ends were trimmed by 7 bases and 0 bases, with 10 bases remaining between them. Written as DNA, the CDR3 is TGTGCCTTAAACAGGTACTCTGGAAACACCATATATTTT. Translation: CALNRYSGNTIYF.

The DNA for the CDR3 is TGTGCCAGCAGCTTTTTAGCGGGGGCCCGGCAGTTCTTC. Amino acids: CASSFLAGARQFF. This chain joins TRBV7-2 and TRBJ2-1, with 9 bases aligning to TRBD2. Germline-derived CDR1 and CDR2 are SGHTA and FQGNSA. CDR3 length: 13 amino acids. The V and J ends lost 3 bases and 12 bases, in that order; junction bases with no gene match: 6.

The rearrangement joins TRBV5-1 to TRBJ2-5, with 7 bases aligning to TRBD2. This CDR3 contains 17 residues. Germline V lookup: CDR1 SGHRS, CDR2 YFSETQ. Trimming removed 3 bases from V and 2 bases from J; junction bases left unmatched: 13. CDR3 protein: CASSSPRGAGVQETQYF. The CDR3 coding sequence is TGCGCCAGCAGCTCCCCAAGGGGCGCGGGAGTTCAAGAGACCCAGTACTTC.

This clone appeared a single time. The rearrangement links TRBV5-4 to TRBJ2-1; D is undetermined. CDR3 length: 11 residues. From germline, CDR1 is SGHNT and CDR2 YYREEE (reference sequence). V was clipped by 7 bases and J by 5 bases, with 7 bases between them. The CDR3 loop reads CASRRDNEQFF. As DNA, the CDR3 is TGTGCCAGCCGTAGAGACAATGAGCAGTTCTTC.

The V gene is TRBV19, the J gene TRBJ2-2; 7 bases line up with TRBD1. Germline V gene lookup returns CDR1 LNHDA and CDR2 SQIVND (reference sequence). The CDR3 loop spans 14 amino acids. V shed 5 bases, J shed 5 bases, and the junction held 5 bases outside the gene matches. In DNA form, the CDR3 reads TGTGCCAGTAGTTTGGGGACAGTGACCGGGGAGCTGTTTTTT. Encoded protein: CASSLGTVTGELFF.